This T cell receptor beta chain was sequenced for a study of identical twins. The sample holds a few counts of this clonotype. The antigen is undetermined. The CDR3 is 14 amino acids. Trimming took off 4 bases at V and 7 bases at J, with 14 bases between the two ends. Germline V lookup: CDR1 MDHEN, CDR2 SYDVKM. Whole-study findings and limits: Models predicted too little out-of-frame TCR alpha sharing in monozygotic twins. In beta out-of-frame sequences, the excess sharing between twins was weaker.

TCRdb used MiXCR to reprocess the 5' RACE reads, holding one entry per CDR3 protein. The data show a few hundred thousand distinct CDR3 sequences, more than 9% seen once. The same data also went into a second study, on yellow fever vaccine responses in identical twins.

This sequence joins TRBV28 and TRBJ1-5; D possibly corresponds to TRBD1 (6 bases). The receptor was isolated from a woman under 30 in good health. The sequenced sample consisted of PBMCs. The CDR3 nucleotides are TGTGCCAGCAGTTCCGGACAGTGGTCCCAGCCCCAGCATTTT. Translation: CASSSGQWSQPQHF.